This T cell receptor beta chain was profiled in a study of T cells after posttransplantation cyclophosphamide (dated by TCRdb to about 2016). For context, the study as a whole: The study tracked T cell repertoire reconstitution by TRB sequencing after myeloablative bone marrow transplantation using posttransplantation cyclophosphamide as GVHD prophylaxis. Samples from some 32 PTCy-treated patients and 15 to 20 related bone marrow donors of those patients were subjected to antigen receptor sequencing. Blood from all 35 or so PTCy patients with 1-year posttransplant specimens was subjected to TRB sequencing. In 3 patients, up to roughly 3 additional blood samples taken between 2 and 5.2 years after transplant also underwent TRB sequencing, as did pretransplant blood from a handful of patients. Because TRA and TRB clonality were tightly correlated in fewer than 10 samples, subsequent TCR analyses were focused on TRB only. Public TRB sequences were checked against a database of over 3,000 sequences associated with responses to pathogens, tumor antigens, self-antigens and alloantigens.

This clone was observed a single time. The antigen it binds to is not known. No qualities accompany the bases; no much larger clone lies one base away. To count as naive, T cells had to be viable CD3+CD4+ or CD3+CD8+ cells with a CCR7+CD45RA+CD45RO-CD95-CD27+CD28+ profile. Related bone marrow donors provided peripheral blood samples on the day of marrow donation. Peripheral blood and bone marrow mononuclear cells were isolated by Ficoll-Hypaque density centrifugation and cryopreserved. CD4+ and CD8+ T cells, including naive and memory subsets, were sorted by FACS on a FACSAria II. Unmatched junction bases come to 9, with V trimmed by 5 bases and J by 6 bases. CDR3 length: 15 amino acids, cysteine to phenylalanine. Only CDR3 DNA remains: 45 bases, in frame from the first base. CDR1 and CDR2 are read off the germline V gene (reference sequence) as LNHDA and SQIVND. The investigation overall reported the following: Donor-recipient similarity was low at 1-2 months but increased during the first year, and donor CD8+ memory clones often dominated later blood repertoires. Across the roughly 48 patients, TRB clonality was highly associated with recipient CMV seropositivity and CMV reactivation, and diversity with PTCy was similar to that in the CNI/methotrexate controls. The TRB repertoires of T cells infiltrating skin or GI tract showed only limited overlap with the TRB repertoires of T cells in blood.

Genomic DNA was used for TRB sequencing, which was performed with the immunoSEQ assay at survey resolution or with the hsTCRB kit. The study's own analysis went as follows. The immunoSEQ software handled initial read processing, and the LymphoSeq R package was used for repertoire analyses. Clonality was calculated as 1 minus normalized Shannon entropy, and the Gini coefficient was also calculated for each TRB dataset. To infer phenotypes in unsorted samples, TRB sequences from sorted subsets of the recipient or donor were mapped onto the unsorted samples of the same recipient. TCRdb took this table from immuneACCESS and kept in-frame rearrangements with V and J called. Such tables lack part of the clones; where checked against another copy, unresolved V genes explain under half of the gap, and the rest is unexplained. For V, J and clone size, that table is used; D and trimming come from the DNA. The sample profile shows about 20,000 clones; over 95% of them were found once. Roughly 0.15% of the sample lies in the top ten.

The rearrangement joined TRBV19 to TRBJ2-7, and TRBD2 aligns with 11 junction nucleotides. Sequenced input: naive CD4+ T cells sorted from PBMCs. The clonotype originates from a man aged 35 to 55 in good health, CMV-negative, and a related stem cell transplant donor. The nucleotides are TGTGCCAGTAGTGTCCGACTAGCGGGAAAAGGCGAGCAGTACTTC. The resulting protein is CASSVRLAGKGEQYF.